A single sample gave rise to the 8 T cell receptor beta chains below, sequenced in a study of cytomegalovirus exposure and HLA in healthy donors. Vbeta (60) and Jbeta (13) primers were used in the PCR. The repertoire was sequenced with immunoSEQ multiplex PCR; TCRdb's copy has only in-frame clones and lacks some. Counted here are about 150,000 clones, roughly 78% occurring once; the ten biggest clones make up about 5.9%. Sample: PBMCs. The receptors originated from a man in his fifties or sixties in good health and CMV-seropositive.

This clone has only a few counts. CDR3: CASSVAGEGSYEQYF. CDR3 DNA sequence: TGTGCCAGCAGTGTGGCAGGGGAAGGAAGCTACGAGCAGTACTTC. The chain carries TRBV6-1 and TRBJ2-7, with a possible D match to TRBD1 (6 bases). The CDR3 runs to 15 residues. Trimming took 4 bases from V and 3 from J, leaving 16 bases between them. Per germline, CDR1 MNHNS and CDR2 SASEGT.

This chain connects TRBV5-1 to TRBJ2-7; 7 bases align to TRBD1. CDR3 length: 14 amino acids. The trim removed 5 bases at V and 2 bases at J, leaving 7 bases unmatched. The V gene's germline CDR1 is SGHRS and CDR2 YFSETQ. The CDR3 sequence is CASRRTGSTYEQYF. The CDR3 coding sequence is TGCGCCAGCAGACGGACAGGTTCGACCTACGAGCAGTACTTC. Supplemented by reference TRBV5-1 and TRBJ2-7, the full variable domain reads KAGVTQTPRYLIKTRGQQVTLSCSPISGHRSVSWYQQTPGQGLQFLFEYFSETQRNKGNFPGRFSGRQFSNSRSEMNVSTLELGDSALYLCASRRTGSTYEQYFGPGTRLTVT.

The chain has TRBV7-9 and TRBJ1-1, with 9 bases lining up with TRBD1. V lost 4 bases to trimming and J lost 3 bases; unmatched junction nucleotides: 9. The CDR3 spans 16 residues. Germline V CDR1 and CDR2: SEHNR, FQNEAQ (reference sequence). Here the CDR3 DNA reads TGTGCCAGCAGCTCCGGGACAGGGTTCTTGGACACTGAAGCTTTCTTT. Translated, it gives CASSSGTGFLDTEAFF.

V gene TRBV27 combines with J gene TRBJ2-2; perhaps TRBD2 as D (7 bases). This CDR3 is built from 16 residues. CDR1 MNHEY and CDR2 SMNVEV come from the germline V gene (reference sequence). Trimming cost V 4 bases and J 3 bases, with 15 bases left between them. CDR3 loop: CASSSRGGGYTGELFF. As DNA, the CDR3 is TGTGCCAGCAGTTCCCGGGGAGGGGGTTACACCGGGGAGCTGTTTTTT.

This clone was found a few times. V usage is TRBV5-4 and J usage is TRBJ2-1; D not resolved. This CDR3 has 15 residues. CDR1 and CDR2 from the germline V gene are SGHNT and YYREEE (reference sequence). Trimming pared 3 bases from V and 7 bases from J, leaving 17 bases between. The CDR3 loop is CASSSGSRIRNEQFF. DNA for the CDR3: TGTGCCAGCAGCTCTGGGTCTAGAATTAGGAATGAGCAGTTCTTC.

This clone appeared a single time. This sequence joins TRBV13 and TRBJ2-5; TRBD1 aligns across 10 bases. CDR1 PRHDT and CDR2 FYEKMQ come from the germline V gene (reference sequence). The CDR3 contains 16 residues. V shed 3 bases and J 2 bases; nucleotides not matched to a gene: 6. CDR3 sequence (DNA): TGTGCCAGCAGCTTTGGACAGGGGGTGTTTCAAGAGACCCAGTACTTC. Translation: CASSFGQGVFQETQYF.

V is TRBV18 and J is TRBJ2-2, with a tentative D call TRBD1 (6 bases). Trimming took 4 bases from V and 4 from J, leaving 16 bases between them. The CDR3 length is 16 residues. Germline CDR1 is KGHSH and CDR2 is LQKENI. The CDR3 region has the DNA TGTGCCAGCTCACTCCCCGTTGGACAGTCCACCGGGGAGCTGTTTTTT. Its translation: CASSLPVGQSTGELFF. Complete variable domain (other parts from reference TRBV18 and TRBJ2-2): NAGVMQNPRHLVRRRGQEARLRCSPMKGHSHVYWYRQLPEEGLKFMVYLQKENIIDESGMPKERFSAEFPKEGPSILRIQQVVRGDSAAYFCASSLPVGQSTGELFFGEGSRLTVL.

The chain is built from TRBV6-1 and TRBJ1-2, with D possibly matching TRBD1 (5 bases). V was cut by 6 bases and J by 4 bases, with 9 bases left in between. CDR1 is MNHNS, CDR2 SASEGT, per germline. There are 12 residues in the CDR3. The CDR3 sequence is CASRGGTYGYTF. The CDR3 nucleotides are TGTGCCAGCAGGGGGGGGACCTATGGCTACACCTTC.